The 22 T cell receptor beta chains in this list originate from one sample, sequenced in a study of T-cell memory formation after mild COVID-19. One entry per CDR3 protein, called by TCRdb with MiXCR from the 5' RACE reads. The table lists about 250,000 distinct CDR3 sequences, about 16% of them singletons. Sequencing used PBMCs or a T cell subset sorted from them (not recorded which). The receptor set was obtained from an adult woman who had mild COVID-19 (a few samples of this study predate the infection). Cell type and time point are not known.

The V and J genes are TRBV5-1 and TRBJ2-4; tentatively, D is TRBD1 or TRBD2 (5 bases each). The V gene's germline CDR1 is SGHRS and CDR2 YFSETQ. The CDR3 has 15 residues. Trimming cost V 5 bases and J 4 bases, with 16 bases left between them. DNA for the CDR3: TGCGCCAGCAGTTACTTCGGGACCCCTAAAAACATTCAGTACTTC. Residues: CASSYFGTPKNIQYF.

This clonotype was counted only a few times. The chain has TRBV5-1 and TRBJ2-7; TRBD1 is a possible D gene (6 bases). The CDR3 loop spans 13 amino acids. V was shortened by 6 bases and J by 5 bases, with 15 bases between the two germline ends. Germline V lookup: CDR1 SGHRS, CDR2 YFSETQ. CDR3 sequence: CASNPSGHHEQYF. CDR3 DNA sequence: TGCGCCAGCAACCCTTCGGGACACCACGAGCAGTACTTC.

V is TRBV3-1 and J is TRBJ2-1; tentatively, D is TRBD2 (7 bases). The V end lost 3 bases, the J end lost 9 bases, and 18 bases lay between the germline ends. The CDR3 is 15 amino acids. Germline V gene lookup returns CDR1 LGHDT and CDR2 YNNKEL (reference sequence). The CDR3 is CASSQGRGGLGEQFF. DNA of the CDR3: TGTGCCAGCAGCCAGGGGAGGGGGGGCCTCGGTGAGCAGTTCTTC.

V gene TRBV5-1 combines with J gene TRBJ1-1; 11 bases agree with TRBD1. The CDR3 consists of 16 residues. After removal of 4 bases from V and 0 bases from J, the junction contained 5 bases not matched to a gene. Germline V gives CDR1 SGHRS, CDR2 YFSETQ. The CDR3 coding sequence is TGCGCCAGCAGCCCTAGGACAGGGGGCATGAACACTGAAGCTTTCTTT. Translated, it gives CASSPRTGGMNTEAFF.

This chain connects TRBV3-1 to TRBJ1-5; D is uncertain. V was clipped by 4 bases and J by 1 base, with 8 bases between them. Germline CDR1 is LGHDT and CDR2 is YNNKEL (reference sequence). The CDR3 contains 14 residues. The chain's CDR3 is CASSPEWSNQPQHF. The CDR3 DNA follows: TGTGCCAGCAGCCCAGAGTGGAGCAATCAGCCCCAGCATTTT.

The rearrangement joins TRBV12-3 or TRBV12-4 to TRBJ1-2; D is unclear. The CDR3 has 17 amino acids. V gave up 5 bases and J gave up 1 base, with 20 bases separating them. CDR3 sequence: CASSPRPPGVDNYGYTF. The CDR3 bases are TGTGCCAGCAGTCCTCGACCCCCTGGGGTGGATAACTATGGCTACACCTTC.

This chain uses TRBV7-9 with TRBJ1-4; 7 bases align to TRBD1. V shed 7 bases and J 8 bases; nucleotides not matched to a gene: 4. Looked up from germline, CDR1 is SEHNR and CDR2 is FQNEAQ (reference sequence). The CDR3 sequence is 12 residues long. In nucleotides, the CDR3 is TGTGCCAGCAATCAGGGGGTCGAAAAACTGTTTTTT. This encodes CASNQGVEKLFF.

V usage is TRBV7-3 and J usage is TRBJ2-3; D possibly corresponds to TRBD2 (6 bases). CDR1 is SGHTA and CDR2 is FQGTGA in the germline V gene. CDR3 length: 17 residues. V was pared by 1 base and J by 1 base, with 15 bases between. CDR3: CASSLSGNGRGTDTQYF. In DNA, the CDR3 is TGTGCCAGCAGCTTAAGCGGTAACGGGAGAGGCACAGATACGCAGTATTTT.

This chain links TRBV4-1 with TRBJ1-3, with 11 bases identical to TRBD1. V shed 1 base and J 8 bases; nucleotides not matched to a gene: 1. CDR3 size: 14 residues. Germline CDR1 is MGHRA and CDR2 is YSYEKL. The CDR3 is CASSQVGQGDTIYF. CDR3 sequence (DNA): TGCGCCAGCAGCCAAGTGGGACAGGGGGACACCATATATTTT.

This clonotype was counted only a few times. The chain has TRBV7-2 and TRBJ2-3, with 12 nucleotides matching TRBD2. The CDR3 has 16 residues. The junction had 4 bases not matched to a gene; V was cut back by 5 bases and J by 1 base. CDR1 and CDR2 from the germline V gene are SGHTA and FQGNSA. The CDR3, as DNA: TGTGCCAGCAGCAGACTAGCGGGAGCGGGCACAGATACGCAGTATTTT. Translated: CASSRLAGAGTDTQYF. The full variable domain, rest sourced from reference TRBV7-2 and TRBJ2-3, is GAGVSQSPSNKVTEKGKDVELRCDPISGHTALYWYRQSLGQGLEFLIYFQGNSAPDKSGLPSDRFSAERTGGSVSTLTIQRTQQEDSAVYLCASSRLAGAGTDTQYFGPGTRLTVL.

The rearrangement joins TRBV7-2 to TRBJ1-1; D is ambiguous. The germline V and J ends were trimmed by 5 bases and 4 bases, with 11 bases remaining between them. Germline V CDR1 and CDR2: SGHTA, FQGNSA. The CDR3 has 13 amino acids. Here the CDR3 reads CASSEVLGTEAFF. The CDR3 DNA follows: TGTGCCAGCAGCGAGGTTCTAGGCACTGAAGCTTTCTTT.

This clonotype has a handful of counts. The rearrangement joins TRBV6-1 to TRBJ1-1; maybe TRBD1 (5 bases). This CDR3 region has 14 residues. Germline values: CDR1 MNHNS, CDR2 SASEGT. V gave up 8 bases and J gave up 0 bases, with 13 bases separating them. CDR3 region: CASGGVTVNTEAFF. CDR3 nucleotide sequence: TGTGCCAGCGGGGGGGTCACAGTGAACACTGAAGCTTTCTTT.

This clonotype was counted only a few times. The rearrangement uses TRBV7-9 and TRBJ2-3; D tentatively reads TRBD1 or TRBD2 (5 bases each). CDR3 size: 15 residues. Trimming left V 2 bases short and J 6 bases short, with 15 bases between. CDR1 SEHNR and CDR2 FQNEAQ come from the germline V gene (reference sequence). The CDR3 region is CASSLMGPLGDTQYF. CDR3 nucleotide sequence: TGTGCCAGCAGCTTAATGGGACCACTAGGGGATACGCAGTATTTT.

The chain is built from TRBV6-2 or TRBV6-3 and TRBJ2-7; perhaps TRBD2 as D (5 bases). The V and J ends lost 6 bases and 2 bases respectively, with 17 bases between them. CDR1 is MNHEY and CDR2 is SVGEGT in the germline V gene. The CDR3 spans 15 residues. The CDR3, as DNA: TGTGCCAGCAGGGACCCAGGAGAGGGAACCTACGAGCAGTACTTC. Protein: CASRDPGEGTYEQYF.

The chain recombines TRBV29-1 with TRBJ2-1; 7 positions agree with TRBD2. This CDR3 comprises 16 residues. V was pared by 3 bases and J by 0 bases, with 8 bases of the junction left unmatched. The germline V gene has CDR1 SQVTM and CDR2 ANQGSEA. CDR3 in amino acids: CSVEGGGAGSYNEQFF. The CDR3 coding sequence is TGCAGCGTTGAGGGGGGAGGGGCAGGCTCCTACAATGAGCAGTTCTTC.

This clonotype was counted between two and nine times. CDR3 loop: CATSDAANGGYEQYF. The CDR3 coding sequence is TGTGCCACCAGTGATGCGGCCAACGGGGGCTACGAGCAGTACTTC. V usage is TRBV24-1 and J usage is TRBJ2-7, with D perhaps TRBD2 (6 bases). The CDR3 loop spans 15 amino acids. V lost 3 bases, J lost 3 bases, and 14 bases lay in between. Germline loops: CDR1 KGHDR, CDR2 SFDVKD.

This clonotype showed up just a few times. The chain links TRBV12-5 to TRBJ2-5; the D gene is possibly TRBD2 (6 bases). CDR1 is LGHNT and CDR2 is FRNRAP in the germline V gene. The CDR3 loop spans 14 amino acids. With 3 bases removed from V and 1 base from J, the gap between germline ends came to 9 bases. The CDR3 coding sequence is TGTGCTAGTGGTTTCGGGAGACTCCAAGAGACCCAGTACTTC. Protein product: CASGFGRLQETQYF.

This clonotype was recorded at least ten times. The junction departs from germline at one end; a sequencing error may be responsible. This chain uses TRBV12-3 or TRBV12-4 with TRBJ2-6; D gene uncertain. The CDR3 is made up of 13 amino acids. The CDR3 bases are TGTGCCAGCAGCTTAGCTGGGGCCAACGTCCTGACTTTC. This gives the protein CASSLAGANVLTF.

There are a few counts of this clonotype. This sequence joins TRBV6-5 and TRBJ1-3; D might be TRBD1 (5 bases). The CDR3 runs to 15 residues. Trimming stripped 6 bases from V and 0 bases from J, with 12 bases between. Germline V lookup: CDR1 MNHEY, CDR2 SVGAGI. As DNA, the CDR3 is TGTGCCAGCAGCCCCGGACAACTCTCTGGAAACACCATATATTTT. Translating it yields CASSPGQLSGNTIYF.

The sample holds many counts of this clonotype. The rearrangement joins TRBV29-1 to TRBJ2-3; TRBD1 matches 9 bases. V trimming: 0 bases; J trimming: 5 bases; junction bases outside the gene matches: 15. This CDR3 comprises 18 residues. CDR1 is SQVTM and CDR2 is ANQGSEA in the germline V gene. CDR3 protein: CSVEEVTGGGMRRDTQYF. In nucleotides, the CDR3 is TGCAGCGTTGAAGAGGTTACAGGGGGCGGTATGAGGAGAGATACGCAGTATTTT.

This clonotype was recorded a few times. The rearrangement links TRBV2 to TRBJ2-7, with TRBD2 matching over 7 bases. Germline V gene data show CDR1 as SNHLY and CDR2 as FYNNEI. After removal of 6 bases from V and 5 bases from J, the junction contained 10 bases not matched to a gene. CDR3 length: 14 residues. CDR3 protein: CASRHLAGAHEQYF. The CDR3, as DNA: TGTGCCAGCAGACACCTGGCGGGAGCGCACGAGCAGTACTTC.

This clonotype has more than one count but fewer than ten. The chain combines TRBV9 with TRBJ2-6; D remains ambiguous. Germline V gene lookup returns CDR1 SGDLS and CDR2 YYNGEE. There are 16 residues in the CDR3. Trimming took off 0 bases at V and 0 bases at J, with 7 bases between the two ends. CDR3 sequence (DNA): TGTGCCAGCAGCGTAGGGGTGAACTCTGGGGCCAACGTCCTGACTTTC. It codes for CASSVGVNSGANVLTF. The full variable domain, in which reference TRBV9 and TRBJ2-6 provide the parts outside the CDR3, is DSGVTQTPKHLITATGQRVTLRCSPRSGDLSVYWYQQSLDQGLQFLIQYYNGEERAKGNILERFSAQQFPDLHSELNLSSLELGDSALYFCASSVGVNSGANVLTFGAGSRLTVL.